This is a list of T cell receptor beta chains from one sample in a study of blood T cell repertoires in COVID-19. Measured with immunoSEQ multiplex PCR; TCRdb has only the in-frame clones, and not every one. Here the sample spans some 200,000 clones, about four fifths being singletons. The sequenced sample consisted of peripheral blood. Source of these receptors: a woman in her fifties or sixties with active or convalescent COVID-19. The CDR3 runs from the conserved cysteine through the conserved F or W. D genes are given only for firm matches. Size is omitted from some rows. Given values are once, few, many or a class for expanded clones.

d_call j_call clone_size v_call cdr3_aa cdr3_nt
NA TRBJ2-2 NA TRBV6-4 CASSDEGEAGELFF TGTGCCAGCAGTGATGAAGGGGAGGCCGGGGAGCTGTTTTTT
NA TRBJ2-1 NA TRBV3-1/TRBV3-2 CASRPGGYNEQFF TGTGCCAGCAGGCCCGGGGGCTACAATGAGCAGTTCTTC
NA TRBJ1-1 NA TRBV10-2 CASSEQGWDTEAFF TGCGCCAGCAGTGAGCAGGGTTGGGACACTGAAGCTTTCTTT
NA TRBJ2-5 NA TRBV5-6 CASSPQFWETQYF TGTGCCAGCTCCCCCCAGTTCTGGGAGACCCAGTACTTC
TRBD1 TRBJ1-2 NA TRBV20-1 CSASAPGGRDYGYTF TGCAGTGCTAGTGCCCCAGGGGGCCGGGACTATGGCTACACCTTC
NA TRBJ2-1 once TRBV29-1 CSVNPRNEQFF TGCAGCGTTAACCCGAGAAATGAGCAGTTCTTC
TRBD1 TRBJ1-1 NA TRBV6-5 CASSRQGGTEAFF TGTGCCAGCAGTCGACAGGGGGGAACTGAAGCTTTCTTT
NA TRBJ1-5 few TRBV19 CASSMVRAADNQPQHF TGTGCCAGTAGTATGGTCAGGGCTGCAGATAATCAGCCCCAGCATTTT
TRBD1 TRBJ2-2 few TRBV29-1 CSVSGQGYPGELFF TGCAGCGTATCAGGACAGGGGTATCCCGGGGAGCTGTTTTTT
NA TRBJ2-3 NA TRBV2 CASSRDILLDTQYF TGTGCCAGCAGCCGGGACATCCTTTTAGATACGCAGTATTTT
NA TRBJ1-6 NA TRBV12-2 CASRFQQGTDSPLHF TGTGCAAGTCGCTTTCAACAGGGTACGGATTCACCCCTCCACTTT
NA TRBJ1-5 few TRBV6-5 CASIIQGGNQPQHF TGTGCCAGCATTATACAGGGAGGCAATCAGCCCCAGCATTTT
NA TRBJ1-2 NA TRBV6-1 CASSEDGGNYGYTF TGTGCCAGCAGTGAAGACGGGGGGAACTATGGCTACACCTTC